This record concerns one TCR beta chain sequence. CDR1 is LGHNA, CDR2 YSLEER, per germline. Trimming stripped 1 base from V and 6 bases from J, with 18 bases between. CDR3 size: 17 residues. TCRdb used MiXCR to reprocess the RT-PCR reads, holding one entry per CDR3 protein. Of about 680,000 distinct CDR3 sequences listed, around 14% are singletons. The sample consisted of memory CD4+ T cells from blood. The gene calls are TRBV4-3 and TRBJ1-4; D gene uncertain. The origin of this receptor is a female donor in good health, serving as a healthy control. CDR3 amino acids: CASSQAPRLAGDEKLFF. CDR3 nucleotides: TGCGCCAGCAGCCAAGCTCCAAGACTCGCCGGGGATGAAAAACTGTTTTTT.